This T cell receptor (beta chain) was identified in a study of blood T cells in healthy people across ages. Study conclusions and caveats: Any changes in expanded clonotypes were possibly confounded, as donor CMV status remained unknown.

Concerning this clonotype itself: Its target is not known. An end of the junction differs from the germline gene, which may be a read error.

Isolation per sample recovered at least 6 million PBMCs. The germline V gene encodes CDR1 SEHNR and CDR2 FQNEAQ (reference sequence). The CDR3 sequence is 12 residues long. Next came a second PCR, run for about 6 to 12 cycles, which used a sample-barcoded 5' primer along with a J-beta primer mix. TCRdb reprocessed the 5' RACE reads via MiXCR and lists one record per CDR3 protein. The sample shows around 1,500,000 distinct CDR3 sequences, about 30% of them seen only once. The TCR comes from a woman in her 30s in good health. The chain employs TRBV7-9 and TRBJ2-3, with D maybe TRBD2 (6 bases). Material for sequencing was blood. The CDR3 loop is CTSSATRDTQYF. CDR3 DNA sequence: TGTACCAGCAGCGCGACTAGAGATACGCAGTATTTT.